The clone carrying this TCR beta chain came up a few times. V was pared by 3 bases and J by 3 bases, with 19 bases between. The germline V gene encodes CDR1 KGHSH and CDR2 LQKENI. The length of the CDR3 is 17 residues. TCRdb's copy holds only in-frame clones and misses some; the assay was immunoSEQ multiplex PCR. The sample lists around 50,000 clones, approximately 94% occurring once. These data come from a study of technical replicates of blood from a few donors. This TCR was sampled from a human donor in good health. Sequences were obtained from T cells isolated from PBMCs. V gene TRBV18 combines with J gene TRBJ2-3, with D tentatively TRBD2 (6 bases). CDR3 protein: CASSPLSASVGTDTQYF. For the CDR3, the DNA is TGTGCCAGCTCACCTCTCTCAGCTAGCGTCGGAACAGATACGCAGTATTTT.